A selection of T cell receptor beta chains follows, all from one sample in a study of blood T cell repertoires in COVID-19. TCRdb's table, derived via immunoSEQ multiplex PCR, lists solely in-frame clones and lacks some. The table lists 40,000 to 55,000 clones, around 90% of them singletons. Material for sequencing was peripheral blood. All receptors derive from an older man with active COVID-19. CDR3s include the opening cysteine and the closing phenylalanine or tryptophan. Each record gives: CDR3 protein, CDR3 DNA, J gene, clone size, V gene, D gene. The D gene is left open where the match is weak. Where a row states a size, it is once, few, many or the class of an expanded clone; other rows omit it.

cdr3_aa: CASSISPQGTDTQYF
cdr3_nt: TGTGCCAGTAGTATTAGTCCGCAGGGCACAGATACGCAGTATTTT
j_call: TRBJ2-3
clone_size: NA
v_call: TRBV19
d_call: NA

cdr3_aa: CAWKGQGSSYGYTF
cdr3_nt: TGTGCCTGGAAGGGACAGGGCTCCTCCTATGGCTACACCTTC
j_call: TRBJ1-2
clone_size: NA
v_call: TRBV30
d_call: TRBD1

cdr3_aa: CASAGGPIPNEKLFF
cdr3_nt: TGTGCCAGCGCAGGGGGCCCGATACCTAATGAAAAACTGTTTTTT
j_call: TRBJ1-4
clone_size: NA
v_call: TRBV28
d_call: TRBD1

cdr3_aa: CASSLATSEQYF
cdr3_nt: TGTGCCAGCAGCTTAGCGACTAGCGAGCAGTACTTC
j_call: TRBJ2-7
clone_size: once
v_call: TRBV7-8
d_call: NA

cdr3_aa: CASSQGSYNSPLHF
cdr3_nt: TGTGCCAGCAGCCAGGGCTCCTATAATTCACCCCTCCACTTT
j_call: TRBJ1-6
clone_size: NA
v_call: TRBV27
d_call: NA

cdr3_aa: CASSQGSGRTNEKLFF
cdr3_nt: TGCGCCAGCAGCCAAGGCTCGGGCAGGACAAATGAAAAACTGTTTTTT
j_call: TRBJ1-4
clone_size: NA
v_call: TRBV4-1
d_call: NA

cdr3_aa: CASSFGQGSSYEQYF
cdr3_nt: TGTGCCAGCAGCTTCGGACAGGGGAGCTCCTACGAGCAGTACTTC
j_call: TRBJ2-7
clone_size: NA
v_call: TRBV7-9
d_call: TRBD1

cdr3_aa: CASSQEAGGPLDTQYF
cdr3_nt: TGTGCCAGCAGCCAAGAAGCGGGGGGGCCATTAGATACGCAGTATTTT
j_call: TRBJ2-3
clone_size: NA
v_call: TRBV3-1/TRBV3-2
d_call: TRBD2

cdr3_aa: CASSFGVGGWETQYF
cdr3_nt: TGCGCCAGCAGCTTCGGGGTAGGGGGTTGGGAGACCCAGTACTTC
j_call: TRBJ2-5
clone_size: NA
v_call: TRBV5-1
d_call: NA

cdr3_aa: CASSQDLDRAVRNSPLHF
cdr3_nt: TGTGCCAGCAGCCAAGATTTGGACAGGGCAGTCCGCAATTCACCCCTCCACTTT
j_call: TRBJ1-6
clone_size: NA
v_call: TRBV4-2
d_call: TRBD1

cdr3_aa: CASSSISGGANQPQHF
cdr3_nt: TGTGCCAGCAGTAGCATTAGCGGGGGGGCGAATCAGCCCCAGCATTTT
j_call: TRBJ1-5
clone_size: NA
v_call: TRBV28
d_call: NA

cdr3_aa: CASSPGDSPETQYF
cdr3_nt: TGTGCCAGCAGCCCAGGGGACAGTCCAGAGACCCAGTACTTC
j_call: TRBJ2-5
clone_size: NA
v_call: TRBV7-2
d_call: TRBD1

cdr3_aa: CASSLEGQGRIDGYTF
cdr3_nt: TGTGCCAGCAGCTTGGAGGGACAGGGAAGGATCGATGGCTACACCTTC
j_call: TRBJ1-2
clone_size: NA
v_call: TRBV5-6
d_call: TRBD1

cdr3_aa: CASSLRQGHEKLFF
cdr3_nt: TGTGCCAGCAGCTTGAGGCAGGGGCATGAAAAACTGTTTTTT
j_call: TRBJ1-4
clone_size: NA
v_call: TRBV7-9
d_call: NA

cdr3_aa: CASSLGTVYNSPLHF
cdr3_nt: TGTGCCAGCAGCTTAGGGACAGTGTATAATTCACCCCTCCACTTT
j_call: TRBJ1-6
clone_size: NA
v_call: TRBV11-2
d_call: NA

cdr3_aa: CASSGGTSLYEQYF
cdr3_nt: TGCGCCAGCAGTGGGGGGACATCCCTTTACGAGCAGTACTTC
j_call: TRBJ2-7
clone_size: NA
v_call: TRBV10-1
d_call: NA

cdr3_aa: CASSYSGQGLSQEQYF
cdr3_nt: TGTGCCAGCAGTTACTCGGGACAGGGTCTTTCCCAGGAGCAGTACTTC
j_call: TRBJ2-7
clone_size: NA
v_call: TRBV6-5
d_call: TRBD1

cdr3_aa: CASSQALGNTGELFF
cdr3_nt: TGTGCCAGCAGCCAAGCACTAGGCAACACCGGGGAGCTGTTTTTT
j_call: TRBJ2-2
clone_size: NA
v_call: TRBV3-1/TRBV3-2
d_call: NA

cdr3_aa: CASSLEAGQANYGYTF
cdr3_nt: TGCGCCAGCAGCTTGGAAGCAGGGCAAGCTAACTATGGCTACACCTTC
j_call: TRBJ1-2
clone_size: NA
v_call: TRBV5-1
d_call: NA

cdr3_aa: CAWSTSPDSYEQYF
cdr3_nt: TGTGCCTGGAGTACCTCACCGGACAGCTACGAGCAGTACTTC
j_call: TRBJ2-7
clone_size: NA
v_call: TRBV30
d_call: NA

cdr3_aa: CASSYSEDRGITGNQPQHF
cdr3_nt: TGTGCCAGCAGTTACTCGGAGGACAGGGGGATTACGGGCAATCAGCCCCAGCATTTT
j_call: TRBJ1-5
clone_size: NA
v_call: TRBV6-2/TRBV6-3
d_call: TRBD1

cdr3_aa: CASSRGDRGDHGYTF
cdr3_nt: TGTGCCAGCTCCCGAGGGGACAGGGGTGACCATGGCTACACCTTC
j_call: TRBJ1-2
clone_size: NA
v_call: TRBV18
d_call: TRBD1

cdr3_aa: CASSFIKSSGGTDTQYF
cdr3_nt: TGTGCCAGTAGTTTCATAAAATCTAGCGGGGGCACAGATACGCAGTATTTT
j_call: TRBJ2-3
clone_size: NA
v_call: TRBV19
d_call: TRBD2

cdr3_aa: CASSLFRDRGVETQYF
cdr3_nt: TGTGCCAGCAGCTTGTTCCGTGACAGGGGTGTGGAGACCCAGTACTTC
j_call: TRBJ2-5
clone_size: NA
v_call: TRBV5-6
d_call: TRBD1

cdr3_aa: CASSLGHANSPLHF
cdr3_nt: TGTGCCAGCAGCCTAGGACATGCCAATTCACCCCTCCACTTT
j_call: TRBJ1-6
clone_size: once
v_call: TRBV5-6
d_call: NA

cdr3_aa: CAWSVSFEPQETQYF
cdr3_nt: TGTGCCTGGAGTGTAAGCTTCGAACCTCAAGAGACCCAGTACTTC
j_call: TRBJ2-5
clone_size: NA
v_call: TRBV30
d_call: NA

cdr3_aa: CASSQEGQGYNEQFF
cdr3_nt: TGTGCCAGCAGCCAAGAGGGGCAGGGGTACAATGAGCAGTTCTTC
j_call: TRBJ2-1
clone_size: NA
v_call: TRBV3-1/TRBV3-2
d_call: NA

cdr3_aa: CASSLGSGDYNEQFF
cdr3_nt: TGTGCCAGCAGCTTGGGATCCGGGGACTACAATGAGCAGTTCTTC
j_call: TRBJ2-1
clone_size: NA
v_call: TRBV5-5
d_call: NA

cdr3_aa: CASSREQGDTQYF
cdr3_nt: TGTGCCAGCAGTAGAGAACAGGGAGATACGCAGTATTTT
j_call: TRBJ2-3
clone_size: NA
v_call: TRBV12-3/TRBV12-4
d_call: NA

cdr3_aa: CASSLRGGQFF
cdr3_nt: TGTGCCAGCAGTTTACGGGGGGGGCAGTTCTTC
j_call: TRBJ2-1
clone_size: NA
v_call: TRBV12-3/TRBV12-4
d_call: TRBD2

cdr3_aa: CASSVEAGSPYEQYF
cdr3_nt: TGTGCCAGCAGTGTAGAAGCGGGGAGTCCCTACGAGCAGTACTTC
j_call: TRBJ2-7
clone_size: NA
v_call: TRBV2
d_call: TRBD2

cdr3_aa: CASSHQLAGDTDTQYF
cdr3_nt: TGTGCCAGCAGCCACCAACTAGCGGGGGACACAGATACGCAGTATTTT
j_call: TRBJ2-3
clone_size: NA
v_call: TRBV4-2
d_call: TRBD2

cdr3_aa: CAWRALATDTQYF
cdr3_nt: TGTGCCTGGAGAGCCCTAGCGACAGATACGCAGTATTTT
j_call: TRBJ2-3
clone_size: NA
v_call: TRBV30
d_call: NA

cdr3_aa: CASSGGGTRTDTQYF
cdr3_nt: TGTGCCAGTTCCGGGGGGGGCACCAGGACAGATACGCAGTATTTT
j_call: TRBJ2-3
clone_size: once
v_call: TRBV19
d_call: TRBD2

cdr3_aa: CASSYGASGANVLTF
cdr3_nt: TGTGCCAGCAGTTATGGAGCTTCTGGGGCCAACGTCCTGACTTTC
j_call: TRBJ2-6
clone_size: NA
v_call: TRBV6-2/TRBV6-3
d_call: NA

cdr3_aa: CASSLFGRANSPLHF
cdr3_nt: TGTGCCAGCAGTTTATTTGGCAGGGCCAATTCACCCCTCCACTTT
j_call: TRBJ1-6
clone_size: NA
v_call: TRBV27
d_call: NA

cdr3_aa: CASSADYGYTF
cdr3_nt: TGTGCCAGCAGTGCAGATTATGGCTACACCTTC
j_call: TRBJ1-2
clone_size: NA
v_call: TRBV2
d_call: NA

cdr3_aa: CASSLGGGQPGQPQHF
cdr3_nt: TGTGCCAGCAGCTTGGGGGGGGGCCAGCCGGGGCAGCCCCAGCATTTT
j_call: TRBJ1-5
clone_size: NA
v_call: TRBV5-4
d_call: NA

cdr3_aa: CASSRGLAGGRLEYF
cdr3_nt: TGTGCCAGCAGCAGAGGACTAGCGGGGGGCCGATTGGAGTACTTC
j_call: TRBJ2-7
clone_size: NA
v_call: TRBV5-8
d_call: TRBD2

cdr3_aa: CAIRAGPQEKLFF
cdr3_nt: TGTGCCATCAGGGCGGGACCCCAGGAAAAACTGTTTTTT
j_call: TRBJ1-4
clone_size: NA
v_call: TRBV10-3
d_call: NA

cdr3_aa: CASSPADTEAFF
cdr3_nt: TGTGCCAGCTCACCAGCAGACACTGAAGCTTTCTTT
j_call: TRBJ1-1
clone_size: NA
v_call: TRBV18
d_call: NA

cdr3_aa: CASSPGRASSYNSPLHF
cdr3_nt: TGTGCCAGCAGCCCCGGGCGGGCGAGCTCCTATAATTCACCCCTCCACTTT
j_call: TRBJ1-6
clone_size: NA
v_call: TRBV5-6
d_call: NA

cdr3_aa: CAIGAGGEQYF
cdr3_nt: TGTGCCATCGGGGCCGGGGGCGAGCAGTACTTC
j_call: TRBJ2-7
clone_size: NA
v_call: TRBV10-3
d_call: NA

cdr3_aa: CASSEKGYSGYTF
cdr3_nt: TGTGCCAGCAGTGAAAAGGGGTATTCTGGCTACACCTTC
j_call: TRBJ1-2
clone_size: once
v_call: TRBV2
d_call: NA

cdr3_aa: CASSPRGGPADTQYF
cdr3_nt: TGTGCCAGCTCACCAAGGGGGGGCCCGGCCGATACGCAGTATTTT
j_call: TRBJ2-3
clone_size: NA
v_call: TRBV18
d_call: NA